This T cell receptor (beta chain) comes out of a study of blood T cell repertoires in COVID-19. Study-level background: Researchers got acute and convalescent COVID-19 samples from the United States, Italy and Spain. Sample material is recorded as cDNA or gDNA derived from T cells, B-cell-depleted T cells, or PBMCs.

Authors' data handling: Amplification of reference gene primers provided the estimated nucleated cell counts. The method was immunoSEQ multiplex PCR; TCRdb's version includes in-frame clones alone and lacks a portion of them. The V and J calls and clone size come from that table; D and trimming were worked out from the DNA. Among under 300,000 clones, 65% to 90% were seen once, and the ten largest hold about 14%. Unmatched junction bases numbered 8, after V lost 1 base and J lost 4 bases. This CDR3 is built from 17 residues. CDR1 and CDR2 (germline): MGHRA, YSYEKL. Sequenced material: peripheral blood. This TCR came from a human donor in a cohort sampled during active COVID-19. The rearrangement links TRBV4-1 to TRBJ2-7; TRBD2 agrees at 12 bases. CDR3 region: CASSQVATSGSIYEQYF. The CDR3 coding sequence is TGCGCCAGCAGCCAAGTGGCGACTAGCGGGAGTATATACGAGCAGTACTTC.